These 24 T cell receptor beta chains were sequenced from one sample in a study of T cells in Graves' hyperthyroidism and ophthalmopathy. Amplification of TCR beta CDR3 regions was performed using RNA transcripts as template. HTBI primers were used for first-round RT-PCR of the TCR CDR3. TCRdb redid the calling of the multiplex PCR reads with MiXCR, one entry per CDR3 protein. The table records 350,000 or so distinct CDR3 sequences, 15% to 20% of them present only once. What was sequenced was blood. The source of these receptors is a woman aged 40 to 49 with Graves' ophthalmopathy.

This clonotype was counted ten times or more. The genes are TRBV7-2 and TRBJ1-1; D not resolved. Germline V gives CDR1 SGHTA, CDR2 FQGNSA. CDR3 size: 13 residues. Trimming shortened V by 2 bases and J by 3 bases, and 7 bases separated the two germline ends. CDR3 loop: CASSLNPYTEAFF. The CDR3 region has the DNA TGTGCCAGCAGCTTAAACCCGTACACTGAAGCTTTCTTT.

CDR3 coding DNA: TGTGCCAGCAGTCCGTCGTCGGGAGAGACCTCCTACGAGCAGTACTTC. Its translation is CASSPSSGETSYEQYF. The rearrangement uses TRBV12-3 or TRBV12-4 and TRBJ2-7, with D perhaps TRBD2 (6 bases). This CDR3 is built from 16 residues. Trimming pared 5 bases from V and 0 bases from J, leaving 17 bases between.

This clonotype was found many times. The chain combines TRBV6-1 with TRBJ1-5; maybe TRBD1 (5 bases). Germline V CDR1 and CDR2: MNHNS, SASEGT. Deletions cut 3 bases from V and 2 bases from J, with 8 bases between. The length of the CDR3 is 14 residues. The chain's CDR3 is CASSDQGGNQPQHF. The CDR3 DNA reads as TGTGCCAGCAGTGATCAGGGCGGCAATCAGCCCCAGCATTTT.

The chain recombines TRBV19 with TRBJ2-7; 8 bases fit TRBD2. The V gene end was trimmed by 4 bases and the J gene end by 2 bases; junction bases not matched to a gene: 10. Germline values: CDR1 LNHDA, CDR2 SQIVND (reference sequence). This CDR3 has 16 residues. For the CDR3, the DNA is TGTGCCAGTAGTAACTTCCCGACTAGCGCGACCTACGAGCAGTACTTC. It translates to CASSNFPTSATYEQYF. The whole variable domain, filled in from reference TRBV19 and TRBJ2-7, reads DGGITQSPKYLFRKEGQNVTLSCEQNLNHDAMYWYRQDPGQGLRLIYYSQIVNDFQKGDIAEGYSVSREKKESFPLTVTSAQKNPTAFYLCASSNFPTSATYEQYFGPGTRLTVT.

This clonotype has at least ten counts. The CDR3: CASSDGGQPQHF. DNA for the CDR3: TGTGCCAGCAGTGATGGCGGCCAGCCCCAGCATTTT. This chain uses TRBV6-1 with TRBJ1-5; no reliable D call. CDR1 is MNHNS, CDR2 SASEGT, per germline. This CDR3 comprises 12 residues. V gave up 3 bases and J gave up 7 bases, with 7 bases separating them.

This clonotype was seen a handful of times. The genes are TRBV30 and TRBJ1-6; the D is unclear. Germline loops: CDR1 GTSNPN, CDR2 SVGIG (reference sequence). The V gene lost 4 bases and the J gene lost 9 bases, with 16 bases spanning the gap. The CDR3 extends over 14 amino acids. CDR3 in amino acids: CAWTRNDPSSPLHF. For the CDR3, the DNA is TGTGCCTGGACGAGAAACGACCCAAGTTCACCCCTCCACTTT.

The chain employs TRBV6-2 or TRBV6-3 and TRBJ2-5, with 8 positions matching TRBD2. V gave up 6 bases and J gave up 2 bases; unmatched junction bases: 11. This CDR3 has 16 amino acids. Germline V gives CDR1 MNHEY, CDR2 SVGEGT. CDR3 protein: CASSYMSGRAQETQYF. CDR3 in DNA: TGTGCCAGCAGCTACATGAGCGGGAGAGCTCAAGAGACCCAGTACTTC.

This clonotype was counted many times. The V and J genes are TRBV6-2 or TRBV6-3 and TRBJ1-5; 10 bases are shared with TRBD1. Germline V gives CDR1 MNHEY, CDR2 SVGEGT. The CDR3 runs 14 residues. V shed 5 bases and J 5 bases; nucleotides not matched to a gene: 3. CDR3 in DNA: TGTGCCAGCAGTACCGGACAGGGGGATCAGCCCCAGCATTTT. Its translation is CASSTGQGDQPQHF.

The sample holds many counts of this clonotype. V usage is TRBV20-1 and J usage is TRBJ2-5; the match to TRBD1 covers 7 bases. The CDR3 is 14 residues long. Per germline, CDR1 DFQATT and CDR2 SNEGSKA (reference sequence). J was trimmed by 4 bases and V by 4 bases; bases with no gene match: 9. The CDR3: CSAKSEGASETQYF. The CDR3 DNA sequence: TGCAGTGCTAAGAGTGAGGGGGCATCAGAGACCCAGTACTTC.

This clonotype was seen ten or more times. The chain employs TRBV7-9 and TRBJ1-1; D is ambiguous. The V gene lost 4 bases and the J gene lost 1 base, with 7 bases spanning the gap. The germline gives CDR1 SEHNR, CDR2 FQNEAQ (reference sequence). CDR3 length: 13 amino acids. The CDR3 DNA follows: TGTGCCAGCAGCTCAATAAGGAACACTGAAGCTTTCTTT. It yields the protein CASSSIRNTEAFF. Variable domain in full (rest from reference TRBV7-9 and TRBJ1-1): DTGVSQNPRHKITKRGQNVTFRCDPISEHNRLYWYRQTLGQGPEFLTYFQNEAQLEKSRLLSDRFSAERPKGSFSTLEIQRTEQGDSAMYLCASSSIRNTEAFFGQGTRLTVV.

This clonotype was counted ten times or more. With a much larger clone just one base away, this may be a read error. DNA of the CDR3: TGTGCCAGCAGTTCCACGGGGACAGGGGGCTACGAGCAGTACTTC. This sequence encodes CASSSTGTGGYEQYF. The chain uses TRBV28 and TRBJ2-7; 11 nucleotides agree with TRBD1. The germline V gene has CDR1 MDHEN and CDR2 SYDVKM. This CDR3 has 15 residues. Trimming took 4 bases from V and 3 from J; bases not matched to a gene: 5.

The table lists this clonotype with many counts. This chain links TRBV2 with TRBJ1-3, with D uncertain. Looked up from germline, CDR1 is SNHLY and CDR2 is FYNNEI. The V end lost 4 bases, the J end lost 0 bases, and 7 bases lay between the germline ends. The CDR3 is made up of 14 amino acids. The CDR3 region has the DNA TGTGCCAGCAGTGGCCACACCTCTGGAAACACCATATATTTT. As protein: CASSGHTSGNTIYF. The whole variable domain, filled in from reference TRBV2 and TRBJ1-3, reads EPEVTQTPSHQVTQMGQEVILRCVPISNHLYFYWYRQILGQKVEFLVSFYNNEISEKSEIFDDQFSVERPDGSNFTLKIRSTKLEDSAMYFCASSGHTSGNTIYFGEGSWLTVV.

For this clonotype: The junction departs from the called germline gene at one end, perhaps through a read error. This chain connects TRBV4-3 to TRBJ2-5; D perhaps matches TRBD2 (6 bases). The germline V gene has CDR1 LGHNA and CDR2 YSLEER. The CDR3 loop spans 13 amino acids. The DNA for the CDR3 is TGCACCAGTAGCCAAGCCAGGGACGGGACTCAGTACTTC. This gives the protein CTSSQARDGTQYF.

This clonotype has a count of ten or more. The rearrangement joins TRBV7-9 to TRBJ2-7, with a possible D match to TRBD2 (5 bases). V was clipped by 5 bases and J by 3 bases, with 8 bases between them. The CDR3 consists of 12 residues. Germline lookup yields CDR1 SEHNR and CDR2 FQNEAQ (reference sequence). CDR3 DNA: TGTGCCAGCAGCACCCGGGACTACGAGCAGTACTTC. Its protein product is CASSTRDYEQYF.

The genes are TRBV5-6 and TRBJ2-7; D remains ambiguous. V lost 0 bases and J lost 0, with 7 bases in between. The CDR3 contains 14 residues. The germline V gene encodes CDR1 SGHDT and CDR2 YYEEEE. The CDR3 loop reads CASSLALTSYEQYF. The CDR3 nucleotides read TGTGCCAGCAGCTTGGCCCTGACCTCCTACGAGCAGTACTTC.

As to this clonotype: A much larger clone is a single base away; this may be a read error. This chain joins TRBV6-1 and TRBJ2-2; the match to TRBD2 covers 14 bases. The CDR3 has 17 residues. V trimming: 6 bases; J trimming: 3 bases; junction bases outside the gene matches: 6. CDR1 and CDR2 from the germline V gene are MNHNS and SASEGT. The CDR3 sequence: CASREGLAGVHTGELFF. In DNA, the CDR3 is TGTGCCAGCAGGGAGGGACTAGCGGGGGTACACACCGGGGAGCTGTTTTTT.

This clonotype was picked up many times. CDR3 sequence reads: CASRGSLDSGNTIYF. The CDR3 coding sequence is TGTGCCAGCCGGGGGAGTTTAGACTCTGGAAACACCATATATTTT. The chain uses TRBV25-1 and TRBJ1-3, with D maybe TRBD1 (5 bases). V dropped 8 bases and J dropped 0 bases, with 14 bases sitting between them. CDR1 MGHDK and CDR2 SYGVNS come from the germline V gene. The CDR3 has 15 amino acids. Variable domain in full (rest from reference TRBV25-1 and TRBJ1-3): EADIYQTPRYLVIGTGKKITLECSQTMGHDKMYWYQQDPGMELHLIHYSYGVNSTEKGDLSSESTVSRIRTEHFPLTLESARPSHTSQYLCASRGSLDSGNTIYFGEGSWLTVV.

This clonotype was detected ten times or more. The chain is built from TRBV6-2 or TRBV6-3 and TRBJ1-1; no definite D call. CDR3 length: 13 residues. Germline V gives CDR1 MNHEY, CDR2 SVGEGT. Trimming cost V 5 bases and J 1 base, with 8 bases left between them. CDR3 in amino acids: CASSPYKNTEAFF. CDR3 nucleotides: TGTGCCAGCAGTCCTTACAAGAACACTGAAGCTTTCTTT.

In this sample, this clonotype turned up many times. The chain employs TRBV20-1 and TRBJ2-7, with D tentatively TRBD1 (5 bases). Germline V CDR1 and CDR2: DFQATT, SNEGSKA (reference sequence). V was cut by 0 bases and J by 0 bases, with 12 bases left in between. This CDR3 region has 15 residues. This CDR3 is CSARDSDRSSYEQYF. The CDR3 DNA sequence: TGCAGTGCTAGAGATAGTGACAGAAGCTCCTACGAGCAGTACTTC.

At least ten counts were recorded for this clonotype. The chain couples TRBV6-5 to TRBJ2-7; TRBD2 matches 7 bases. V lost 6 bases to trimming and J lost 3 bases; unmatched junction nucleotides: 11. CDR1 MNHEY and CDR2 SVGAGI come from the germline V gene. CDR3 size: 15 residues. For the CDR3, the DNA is TGTGCCAGCAGCCGAGGACTAGGGGCGAACTACGAGCAGTACTTC. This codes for CASSRGLGANYEQYF.

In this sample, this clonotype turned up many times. The chain's CDR3 is CSVEENTEAFF. In nucleotides, the CDR3 is TGCAGCGTTGAAGAGAACACTGAAGCTTTCTTT. The chain is built from TRBV29-1 and TRBJ1-1; D is unclear. Per the germline V gene, CDR1 is SQVTM and CDR2 is ANQGSEA. Trimming removed 0 bases at V and 1 base at J, with 0 bases between. The CDR3 covers 11 residues.

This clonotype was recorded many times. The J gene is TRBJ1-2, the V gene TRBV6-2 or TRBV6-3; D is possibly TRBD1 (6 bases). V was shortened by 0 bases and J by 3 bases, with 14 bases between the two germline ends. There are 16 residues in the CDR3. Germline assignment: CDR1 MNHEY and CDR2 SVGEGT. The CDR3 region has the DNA TGTGCCAGCAGTTACTCGTTCCGGACAGAAGACTATGGCTACACCTTC. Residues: CASSYSFRTEDYGYTF.

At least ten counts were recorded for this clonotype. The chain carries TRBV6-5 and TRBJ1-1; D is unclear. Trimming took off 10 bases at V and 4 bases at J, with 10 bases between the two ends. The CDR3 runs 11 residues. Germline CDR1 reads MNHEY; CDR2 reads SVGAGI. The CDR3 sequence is CATSLGTEAFF. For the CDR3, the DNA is TGTGCCACATCCTTGGGCACTGAAGCTTTCTTT.

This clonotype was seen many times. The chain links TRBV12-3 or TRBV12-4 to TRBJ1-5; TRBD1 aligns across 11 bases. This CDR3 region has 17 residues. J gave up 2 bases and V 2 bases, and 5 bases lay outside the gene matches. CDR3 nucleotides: TGTGCCAGCAGTTTATCGGGACAGGGGGTCGGCAATCAGCCCCAGCATTTT. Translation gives CASSLSGQGVGNQPQHF.